This is a list of T cell receptor beta chains from one sample in a study of cytomegalovirus exposure and HLA in healthy donors. Profiling relied on immunoSEQ multiplex PCR, and the TCRdb table lists in-frame clones only, not all of them. The sample yields roughly 99,000 clones, 70% to 80% seen once. The specimen was PBMCs. The receptors come from a male donor in good health and CMV-seropositive. CDR3s include the opening cysteine and the closing phenylalanine or tryptophan. D genes are given only for firm matches. Clone size, where shown, is once, few, many, or a class for clones that have expanded.

>TRBJ1-5|NA|14|TRBV30|NA
TGTGCCTGGAGGGCTGGGGAGATGCGGGGGCCCCAGCATTTT
CAWRAGEMRGPQHF
>TRBJ2-5|NA|16|TRBV5-1|TRBD1
TGCGCCAGCAGCCCCTTGGGACAGGGGGCAGGAGAGACCCAGTACTTC
CASSPLGQGAGETQYF
>TRBJ1-4|NA|16|TRBV4-1|NA
TGCGCCAGCAGCCTGACCCCAGGGTGGACTAATGAAAAACTGTTTTTT
CASSLTPGWTNEKLFF
>TRBJ2-7|few|13|TRBV19|NA
TGTGCCAGTAGTATCACGAGTGTCTACGAGCAGTACTTC
CASSITSVYEQYF
>TRBJ1-3|once|14|TRBV6-1|TRBD1
TGTGCCAGCAGTGAAACAGGGGCAGGAAACACCATATATTTT
CASSETGAGNTIYF
>TRBJ2-7|NA|14|TRBV5-1|NA
TGCGCCAGCAGCTTGGGACAGCCCTCCTACGAGCAGTACTTC
CASSLGQPSYEQYF
>TRBJ1-6|NA|14|TRBV6-6|NA
TGTGCCAGCAGTTACGTACAGGAAAATTCACCCCTCCACTTT
CASSYVQENSPLHF
>TRBJ1-1|many|14|TRBV6-5|NA
TGTGCCAGCAGGTATTCAGGGGTGGGCACTGAAGCTTTCTTT
CASRYSGVGTEAFF
>TRBJ1-5|NA|18|TRBV15|TRBD1
TGTGCCACCAGCAGATCCTCCCGACAGGGTTGGAGCAATCAGCCCCAGCATTTT
CATSRSSRQGWSNQPQHF
>TRBJ1-3|NA|15|TRBV5-1|TRBD1
TGCGCCAGCAGTGTGACAGGGGCTTCCGGAAACACCATATATTTT
CASSVTGASGNTIYF
>TRBJ1-1|NA|14|TRBV18|NA
TGTGCCAGCTCACCACCATGGGAGGGCACTGAAGCTTTCTTT
CASSPPWEGTEAFF
>TRBJ1-6|NA|14|TRBV28|TRBD1
TGTGCCAGCAGCTCCGGACAGGGTAGTTCACCCCTCCACTTT
CASSSGQGSSPLHF
>TRBJ2-1|NA|12|TRBV29-1|NA
TGCAGCGTTGGAGCACCGAACAATGAGCAGTTCTTC
CSVGAPNNEQFF
>TRBJ1-2|NA|14|TRBV2|NA
TGTGCCAGCAGTCCGGGGGGGTTAAACTATGGCTACACCTTC
CASSPGGLNYGYTF
>TRBJ2-1|NA|16|TRBV27|TRBD2
TGTGCCAGCCCCCGGCCCCGGGAGGATTCCTACAATGAGCAGTTCTTC
CASPRPREDSYNEQFF
>TRBJ2-7|NA|14|TRBV5-1|TRBD2
TGCGCCAGCAGCTTCAGCGGGGGATCCTACGAGCAGTACTTC
CASSFSGGSYEQYF
>TRBJ2-2|NA|15|TRBV6-5|TRBD2
TGTGCCAGCAGACTAGCGGGGACGAACACCGGGGAGCTGTTTTTT
CASRLAGTNTGELFF
>TRBJ2-3|NA|15|TRBV7-2|NA
TGTGCCAGCAGCCCCCGGAGGGGGCCAGAGAATACGCAGTATTTT
CASSPRRGPENTQYF
>TRBJ2-1|NA|14|TRBV5-1|TRBD1
TGCGCCAGCAGCTTGGCCGACAGGGTCAATGAGCAGTTCTTC
CASSLADRVNEQFF
>TRBJ1-6|NA|13|TRBV6-5|NA
TGTGCCAGCAGTTACTCCTCTAATTCACCCCTCCACTTT
CASSYSSNSPLHF
>TRBJ2-3|NA|22|TRBV23-1|TRBD1
TGCGCCAGCAGTAGAACGTTTGGGGTCCAGGGGGCGCCGGATCTTAGCACAGATACGCAGTATTTT
CASSRTFGVQGAPDLSTDTQYF
>TRBJ2-2|NA|16|TRBV5-4|NA
TGTGCCAGCAGCCCTGTCGGGGGGCCCGGCACCGGGGAGCTGTTTTTT
CASSPVGGPGTGELFF
>TRBJ2-3|NA|12|TRBV30|NA
TGTGCCTGCACCCCACAGGCAGATACGCAGTATTTT
CACTPQADTQYF
>TRBJ2-2|NA|15|TRBV6-1|NA
TGTGCCAGCCCCAAAGGGGTTTTGGACACCGGGGAGCTGTTTTTT
CASPKGVLDTGELFF
>TRBJ1-1|NA|14|TRBV7-9|NA
TGTGCCAGCAGCTATTCAGGGGTGAACACTGAAGCTTTCTTT
CASSYSGVNTEAFF
>TRBJ2-3|NA|14|TRBV5-5|NA
TGTGCCAGCAGCCGTCCGGGATACACAGATACGCAGTATTTT
CASSRPGYTDTQYF
>TRBJ2-3|NA|16|TRBV5-1|TRBD1
TGCGCCAGCAGCACTCAGGGGGCTTCCACCACAGATACGCAGTATTTT
CASSTQGASTTDTQYF
>TRBJ2-5|NA|15|TRBV6-1|TRBD1
TGTGCCAGCAGTGATACAGGGGGCCACCAAGAGACCCAGTACTTC
CASSDTGGHQETQYF
>TRBJ1-5|NA|14|TRBV30|NA
TGTGCCTGGGGCCTCTCAGGGGTCAATCAGCCCCAGCATTTT
CAWGLSGVNQPQHF
>TRBJ2-7|NA|14|TRBV5-1|NA
TGCGCCAGCAGCTTGGAATGGACAACCTACGAGCAGTACTTC
CASSLEWTTYEQYF
>TRBJ1-1|NA|13|TRBV5-4|NA
TGTGCCAGCAGTTTTTCGACAGGACCTGAAGCTTTCTTT
CASSFSTGPEAFF
>TRBJ2-7|NA|14|TRBV18|NA
TGTGCCAGCTCACCACAGGCGGCCTCCTACGAGCAGTACTTC
CASSPQAASYEQYF
>TRBJ1-1|once|13|TRBV7-9|NA
TGTGCCAGCAGCTTAGGGCAGGGGTCTGAAGCTTTCTTT
CASSLGQGSEAFF
>TRBJ1-1|NA|12|TRBV6-5|NA
TGTGCCAGCAGTTACGGAGCTACTGAAGCTTTCTTT
CASSYGATEAFF
>TRBJ1-2|NA|14|TRBV7-9|TRBD1
TGTGCCAGCAGGGGACAGCGCCCGTTTAATGGCTACACCTTC
CASRGQRPFNGYTF
>TRBJ2-7|NA|15|TRBV7-8|TRBD1
TGTGCCAGCAGCCTTGGGGCTGACAGGGGGCACGAGCAGTACTTC
CASSLGADRGHEQYF
>TRBJ1-6|NA|13|TRBV7-3|NA
TGTGCCAGCAGCCCCCGACAGAATTCACCCCTCCACTTT
CASSPRQNSPLHF
>TRBJ1-5|NA|14|TRBV2|NA
TGTGCCAGCAGTGAAAACGGGGGTCGGCAGCCCCAGCATTTT
CASSENGGRQPQHF
>TRBJ2-7|NA|15|TRBV5-6|NA
TGTGCCAGCAGCTTGCCCCGAGACAGCCCCTACGAGCAGTACTTC
CASSLPRDSPYEQYF
>TRBJ2-2|NA|16|TRBV19|NA
TGTGCCACTACTCCCCGGGCTCTAGCTACCACCGGGGAGCTGTTTTTT
CATTPRALATTGELFF
>TRBJ1-2|NA|13|TRBV6-5|TRBD1
TGTGCCAGCAGTTCGGGACAGATCTATGGCTACACCTTC
CASSSGQIYGYTF
>TRBJ2-1|NA|12|TRBV7-8|NA
TGTGCCAGCAGCTTAGGGAGGAATGAGCAGTTCTTC
CASSLGRNEQFF
>TRBJ2-1|NA|15|TRBV15|TRBD2
TGTGCCACCAGCGGCCAAGACCGGCGGGGGAGCGAGCAGTTCTTC
CATSGQDRRGSEQFF
>TRBJ2-5|NA|14|TRBV2|NA
TGTGCCAGCAGGTCTACAGGGTCCCAAGAGACCCAGTACTTC
CASRSTGSQETQYF
>TRBJ1-4|NA|15|TRBV5-6|TRBD1
TGTGCCAGCAGCCTGAACAGGGGGCTCGGCGAAAAACTGTTTTTT
CASSLNRGLGEKLFF
>TRBJ1-2|few|11|TRBV6-1|NA
TGTGCCAGCAGTGAGACCTATACAGGCACCTTC
CASSETYTGTF
>TRBJ1-2|NA|13|TRBV10-3|TRBD1
TGTGCCGTCTGGGACAGGGACTCCTTTGGGTACACCTTC
CAVWDRDSFGYTF